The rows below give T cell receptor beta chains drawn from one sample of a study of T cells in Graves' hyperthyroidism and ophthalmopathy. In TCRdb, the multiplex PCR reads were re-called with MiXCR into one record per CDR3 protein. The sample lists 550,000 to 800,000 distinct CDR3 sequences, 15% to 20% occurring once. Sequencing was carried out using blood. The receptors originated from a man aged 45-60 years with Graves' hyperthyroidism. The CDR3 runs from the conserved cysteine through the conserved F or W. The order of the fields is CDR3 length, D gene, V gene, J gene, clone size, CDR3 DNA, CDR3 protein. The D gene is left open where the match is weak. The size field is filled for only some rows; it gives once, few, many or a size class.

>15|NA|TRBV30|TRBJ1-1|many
TGTGCCTGGAATCGATACCTAACAGGGAACACTGAAGCTTTCTTT
CAWNRYLTGNTEAFF
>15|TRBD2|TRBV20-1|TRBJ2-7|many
TGCAGTGCTAGAGATTGGAGCGGGAGGGACTACGAGCAGTACTTC
CSARDWSGRDYEQYF
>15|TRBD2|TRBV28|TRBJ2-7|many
TGTGCCAGCAGTTCAGCGGGACCGTTCTCCTACGAGCAGTACTTC
CASSSAGPFSYEQYF
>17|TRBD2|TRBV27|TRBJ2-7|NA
TGTGCCAGCAGTTCCCGGACCTCCGGGACTAGCGGCTACGAGCAGTACTTC
CASSSRTSGTSGYEQYF
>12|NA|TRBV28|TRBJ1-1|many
TGTGCCAGCAGTTTAGGTATAGAACAAGCTTTCTTT
CASSLGIEQAFF
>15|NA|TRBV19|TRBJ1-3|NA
TGTGCCAGTAGTATTTCCAGTCTCTCTGGAAACACCATATATTTT
CASSISSLSGNTIYF
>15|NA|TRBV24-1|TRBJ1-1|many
TGTGCCACCAGTGATTCTGACGGAGCTCGGGCTGAAGCTTTCTTT
CATSDSDGARAEAFF
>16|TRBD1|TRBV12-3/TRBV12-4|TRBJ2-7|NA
TGTGCCAGCAGTTCCCGGGGGGACAGGGGACCACTGGAGCAGTACTTC
CASSSRGDRGPLEQYF
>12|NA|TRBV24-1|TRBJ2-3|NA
TGTGCCACCATCCCACCTACAGATACGCAGTATTTT
CATIPPTDTQYF
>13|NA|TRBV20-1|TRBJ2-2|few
TGCAGTGCTAGTAGCGGGAACACCGGGGAGCTGTTTTTT
CSASSGNTGELFF
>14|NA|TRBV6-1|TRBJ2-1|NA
TGTGCCAGCAGTTCCGCCCAGGGTAAGACTGAGCAGTTCTTC
CASSSAQGKTEQFF
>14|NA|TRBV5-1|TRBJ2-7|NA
TGCGCCAGCAGAAGTTCGGGGGGCCCTAACGAGCAGTACTTC
CASRSSGGPNEQYF
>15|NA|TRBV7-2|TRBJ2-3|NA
TGTGCCAGCAGCTTAGCGGCTATAGGCACAGATACGCAGTATTTT
CASSLAAIGTDTQYF
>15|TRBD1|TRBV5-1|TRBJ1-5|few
TGCGCCAGCAGCTTGGGACAGGGAGTGGGTCAGCCCCAGCATTTT
CASSLGQGVGQPQHF
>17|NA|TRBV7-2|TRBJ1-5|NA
TGTGCCGGCAGCTTATCACCCGGGAGGGGAGGAAATCAGCCCCAGCATTTT
CAGSLSPGRGGNQPQHF
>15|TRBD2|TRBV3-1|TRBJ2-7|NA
TGTGCCGGCAGCCCAGGGACTAGCGGGAGTTACGAGCAGTACTTC
CAGSPGTSGSYEQYF
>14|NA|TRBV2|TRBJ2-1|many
TGTGCCGGAAGGTCGGGAGTGTCCTACAATGAGCAGTTCTTC
CAGRSGVSYNEQFF
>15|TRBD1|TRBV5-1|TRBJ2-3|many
TGCGCCAGCAGCTTCATGCGGACAGGGCCAGATACGCAGTATTTT
CASSFMRTGPDTQYF
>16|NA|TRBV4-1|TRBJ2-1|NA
TGCGCCAGCAGCCAAGATCAGCCGAGCTCCTACAATGAGCAGTTCTTC
CASSQDQPSSYNEQFF
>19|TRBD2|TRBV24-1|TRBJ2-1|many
TGTGCCACCAGTGACTCTACCGTGGGACTAGCGGGTTCCTACAATGAGCAGTTCTTC
CATSDSTVGLAGSYNEQFF
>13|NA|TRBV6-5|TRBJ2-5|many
TGTGCCAGCAGTTACGGCAGGGTAGAGACCCAGTACTTC
CASSYGRVETQYF
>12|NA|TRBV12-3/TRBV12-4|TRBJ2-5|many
TGTGCCAGCAGCCGCACCCAAGAGACCCAGTACTTC
CASSRTQETQYF
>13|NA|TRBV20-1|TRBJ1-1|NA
TGCAGCGTCTATGGGGGCAGGGGCACTGAAGCTTTCTTT
CSVYGGRGTEAFF
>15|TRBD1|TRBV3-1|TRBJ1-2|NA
TGTGCCAGCAGCCTATTACCCGGGACAGGGGACGGCTACACCTTC
CASSLLPGTGDGYTF
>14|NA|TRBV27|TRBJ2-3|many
TGTGCCAGCAGCCTAAGTGGAGGAGCAGATACGCAGTATTTT
CASSLSGGADTQYF
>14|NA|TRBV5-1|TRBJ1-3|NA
TGCGCCAGCAGCTTAGAGGGCCCTGGAAACACCATATATTTT
CASSLEGPGNTIYF
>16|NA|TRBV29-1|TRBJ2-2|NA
TGCAGCGTCCCGGGTAGGGGGGCCGGGAACACCGGGGAGCTGTTTTTT
CSVPGRGAGNTGELFF
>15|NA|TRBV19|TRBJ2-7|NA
TGTGCCAGTAGTAGCGGGTCAGTTTCCCTACGAGGGCAGTACTTC
CASSSGSVSLRGQYF
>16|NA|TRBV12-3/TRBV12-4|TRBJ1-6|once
TGTGCCAGCAGTTTTGTACGGATCGTAGGGGGTTCACCCCTCCACTTT
CASSFVRIVGGSPLHF
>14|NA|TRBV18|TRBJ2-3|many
TGTGCCAGCTCACTCGAAGGAAGGCCAGATACGCAGTATTTT
CASSLEGRPDTQYF
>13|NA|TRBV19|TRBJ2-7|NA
TGTGCCAGTAGTATTGGGGACACCTACGAGCAGTACTTC
CASSIGDTYEQYF
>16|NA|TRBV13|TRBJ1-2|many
TGTGCCAGCAGCTTATCTGTCGATCGTTTTAACTATGGCTACACCTTC
CASSLSVDRFNYGYTF
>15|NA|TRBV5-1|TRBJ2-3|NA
TGCGCCAGCAGCGTAGGACAGCCCCGCACAGATACGCAGTATTTT
CASSVGQPRTDTQYF
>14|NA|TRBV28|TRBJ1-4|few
TGTGCCAGCAGAACGGGACGGCGACCTGAAAAACTGTTTTTT
CASRTGRRPEKLFF
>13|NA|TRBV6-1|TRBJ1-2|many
TGTGCCAGCAGATCCGAGGATAACTATGGCTACACCTTC
CASRSEDNYGYTF
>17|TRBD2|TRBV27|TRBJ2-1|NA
TGTGCCAGCACCCGGACACTAGCGGGAGGGTCCTACAATGAGCAGTTCTTC
CASTRTLAGGSYNEQFF
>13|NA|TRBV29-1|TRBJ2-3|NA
TGCAGCGTTGTACTGGTGGGCACAGATACGCAGTATTTT
CSVVLVGTDTQYF
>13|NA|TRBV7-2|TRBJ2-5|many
TGTGCCAGCAGCTTACAGAGGTTAGAGACCCAGTACTTC
CASSLQRLETQYF
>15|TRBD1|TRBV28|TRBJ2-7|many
TGTGCCAGCAGTTCCCGCTCGCAGGGGGCAGGCGAGCAGTACTTC
CASSSRSQGAGEQYF
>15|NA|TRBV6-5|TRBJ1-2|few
TGTGCCAGCAGTCCGGGGGGGGCAGGGCTTGATGGCTACACCTTC
CASSPGGAGLDGYTF
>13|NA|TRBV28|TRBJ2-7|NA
TGTGCCAGCGAGGACAGCTTCTCCTACGAGCAGTACTTC
CASEDSFSYEQYF
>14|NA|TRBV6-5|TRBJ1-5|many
TGTGCCAGCAGTTACTCTGGGGGGGCTCAGCCCCAGCATTTT
CASSYSGGAQPQHF
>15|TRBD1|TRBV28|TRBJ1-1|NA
TGTGCCAGCAGAGGACAGGGAAGGCTTCGAACTGAAGCTTTCTTT
CASRGQGRLRTEAFF
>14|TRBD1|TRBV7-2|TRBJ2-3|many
TGTGCCAGCAGCTGGGGACAGGGAACAGATACGCAGTATTTT
CASSWGQGTDTQYF
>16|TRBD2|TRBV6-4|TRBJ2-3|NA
TGTGCCAGACCCTCAGAAAGACTAGCAGCAACAGATACGCAGTATTTT
CARPSERLAATDTQYF
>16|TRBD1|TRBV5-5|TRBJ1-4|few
TGTGCCAGCAGCTCCGGACAGGTGGGGAGTAATGAAAAACTGTTTTTT
CASSSGQVGSNEKLFF
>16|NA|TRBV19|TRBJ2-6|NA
TGTGCCAGTAGTAACCAGAGATACTCTGGGGCCAACGTCCTGACTTTC
CASSNQRYSGANVLTF
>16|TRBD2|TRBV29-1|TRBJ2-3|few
TGCAGCGTTGAAAGGTCACTAGCGGGACCCGCAGATACGCAGTATTTT
CSVERSLAGPADTQYF
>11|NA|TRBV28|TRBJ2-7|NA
TGTGCCAGCAGTTGGAGGGGGGAGCAGTACTTC
CASSWRGEQYF